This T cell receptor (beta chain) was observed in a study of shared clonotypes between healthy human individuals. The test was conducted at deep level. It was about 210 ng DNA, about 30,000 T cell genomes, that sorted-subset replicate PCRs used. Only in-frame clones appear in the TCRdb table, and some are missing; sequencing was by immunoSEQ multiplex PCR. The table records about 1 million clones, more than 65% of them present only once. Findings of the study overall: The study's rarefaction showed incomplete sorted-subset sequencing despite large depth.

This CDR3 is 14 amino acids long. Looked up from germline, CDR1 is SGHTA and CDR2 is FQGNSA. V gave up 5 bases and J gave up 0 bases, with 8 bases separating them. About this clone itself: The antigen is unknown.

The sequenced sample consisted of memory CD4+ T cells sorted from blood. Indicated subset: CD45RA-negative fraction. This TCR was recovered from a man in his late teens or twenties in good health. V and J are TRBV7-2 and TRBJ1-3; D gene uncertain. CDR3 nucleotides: TGTGCCAGCAGCCCTACAATCTCTGGAAACACCATATATTTT. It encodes CASSPTISGNTIYF.